The 2 T cell receptor beta chains below were found in one sample sequenced in a study of radiation and T cells in renal cell carcinoma. Stated time point: baseline pretreatment blood. As to treatment: 15 Gy SBRT to primary tumor, nephrectomy 4 weeks later. Assay used: immunoSEQ multiplex PCR; TCRdb lists only in-frame clones, some missing. The sample has 150,000 or so clones; around four fifths are singletons. The sample here was blood, taken from a patient whose treatment included radiotherapy and nephrectomy. These receptors all stem from a woman between 50 and 59 years old with renal cell carcinoma.

The chain links TRBV4-3 to TRBJ2-7, with D perhaps TRBD2 (5 bases). This CDR3 comprises 15 residues. Per the germline V gene, CDR1 is LGHNA and CDR2 is YSLEER. V dropped 0 bases and J dropped 4 bases, with 13 bases sitting between them. CDR3 in amino acids: CASSQERGYSYEQYF. The DNA of the CDR3 is TGCGCCAGCAGCCAAGAGAGAGGGTATTCTTACGAGCAGTACTTC.

The rearrangement joins TRBV2 to TRBJ1-1; no firm D call. The germline CDR1 and CDR2 sequences are SNHLY and FYNNEI. Trimming stripped 8 bases from V and 5 bases from J, with 9 bases between. This CDR3 contains 11 residues. In nucleotides, the CDR3 is TGTGCCAGCCTCCTCCGGACTGAAGCTTTCTTT. It specifies CASLLRTEAFF.